Listed here are 32 T cell receptor beta chains from one sample, sequenced in a study of blood T cell repertoires in COVID-19. TCRdb's copy holds only in-frame clones and misses some; the assay was immunoSEQ multiplex PCR. The data show 150,000 to 200,000 clones, approximately 86% seen once. The source material was peripheral blood. Every receptor here comes from a man in his fifties or sixties with acute or convalescent COVID-19.

The chain joins TRBV24-1 to TRBJ1-1; D may be TRBD1 (6 bases). Germline V gene sequence: CDR1 KGHDR, CDR2 SFDVKD. The CDR3 runs to 16 residues. Trimming left V 2 bases short and J 5 bases short, with 17 bases between. The DNA of the CDR3 is TGTGCCACCAGTGATTCTACCAAGGGAGGGGGAACTGAAGCTTTCTTT. It yields the protein CATSDSTKGGGTEAFF.

The gene calls are TRBV5-6 and TRBJ2-5, with a possible D match to TRBD2 (5 bases). V lost 4 bases to trimming and J lost 5 bases, with 12 bases between them. CDR1 SGHDT and CDR2 YYEEEE come from the germline V gene. This CDR3 has 13 amino acids. CDR3 nucleotide sequence: TGTGCCAGCAGCCCCGTTGGCGGGGAGACCCAGTACTTC. It specifies CASSPVGGETQYF.

The CDR3, as DNA: TGTGCCAGCACCCCGGGACAGCCAAATTCACCCCTCCACTTT. It specifies CASTPGQPNSPLHF. This chain joins TRBV28 and TRBJ1-6; 7 nucleotides align to TRBD1. V lost 7 bases and J lost 7; bases outside the gene matches: 7. The CDR3 extends over 14 amino acids. The germline V gene encodes CDR1 MDHEN and CDR2 SYDVKM.

V is TRBV28 and J is TRBJ2-7; D might be TRBD1 (8 bases). Germline V gives CDR1 MDHEN, CDR2 SYDVKM. The CDR3 totals 15 residues. V lost 5 bases, J lost 3 bases, and 17 bases lay in between. The CDR3 DNA reads TGTGCCAGCAGTACAGGGGGGGGGCCTCTCTACGAGCAGTACTTC. Protein sequence: CASSTGGGPLYEQYF.

CDR3 sequence reads: CASLSGSNTGELFF. In DNA, the CDR3 is TGTGCCAGCCTAAGCGGTTCGAACACCGGGGAGCTGTTTTTT. The chain has TRBV2 and TRBJ2-2, with D tentatively TRBD2 (5 bases). Germline values: CDR1 SNHLY, CDR2 FYNNEI. The CDR3 is made up of 14 amino acids. Trimming took 8 bases from V and 0 from J, leaving 10 bases between them.

The chain links TRBV5-4 to TRBJ2-7; 8 bases are shared with TRBD1. This CDR3 is built from 15 residues. The V gene end was trimmed by 4 bases and the J gene end by 2 bases; junction bases not matched to a gene: 8. Per germline, CDR1 SGHNT and CDR2 YYREEE (reference sequence). In DNA, the CDR3 is TGTGCCAGCAGCGCCGGACAGGGTGAGGCCTACGAGCAGTACTTC. Protein sequence: CASSAGQGEAYEQYF.

The rearrangement links TRBV5-1 to TRBJ2-7; 7 nucleotides agree with TRBD2. CDR3 length: 14 residues. Germline V gene lookup returns CDR1 SGHRS and CDR2 YFSETQ. V trimming: 5 bases; J trimming: 0 bases; junction bases outside the gene matches: 5. CDR3 sequence reads: CASRGLEGSYEQYF. CDR3 bases: TGCGCCAGCAGAGGACTAGAGGGCTCCTACGAGCAGTACTTC. The full variable domain, in which reference TRBV5-1 and TRBJ2-7 provide the parts outside the CDR3, is KAGVTQTPRYLIKTRGQQVTLSCSPISGHRSVSWYQQTPGQGLQFLFEYFSETQRNKGNFPGRFSGRQFSNSRSEMNVSTLELGDSALYLCASRGLEGSYEQYFGPGTRLTVT.

The gene calls are TRBV12-3 or TRBV12-4 and TRBJ2-5; the match to TRBD1 covers 7 bases. V trimming: 4 bases; J trimming: 4 bases; junction bases outside the gene matches: 3. The CDR3 extends over 13 amino acids. In DNA form, the CDR3 reads TGTGCCAGCAGTTCGGGACAGCCAGAGACCCAGTACTTC. It specifies CASSSGQPETQYF.

In this sample, this clone turned up a few times. The V gene is TRBV7-6, the J gene TRBJ1-4; D not certain. Looked up from germline, CDR1 is SGHVS and CDR2 is FNYEAQ. V lost 2 bases, J lost 5 bases, and 18 bases lay in between. This CDR3 region has 17 residues. CDR3 loop: CASSLNWRRGGNEKLFF. As DNA, the CDR3 is TGTGCCAGCAGCTTAAATTGGCGGCGGGGAGGGAATGAAAAACTGTTTTTT.

The V and J genes are TRBV4-1 and TRBJ1-2, with a tentative D call TRBD1 (6 bases). The CDR3 runs to 17 residues. The germline V gene encodes CDR1 MGHRA and CDR2 YSYEKL. V shed 0 bases and J shed 8 bases, with 22 bases lying between them. DNA of the CDR3: TGCGCCAGCAGCCAAGAGGCCGGCTCAGGGGCCCTCGGGGGCTACACCTTC. Protein sequence: CASSQEAGSGALGGYTF.

The rearrangement uses TRBV2 and TRBJ1-1, with 7 bases identical to TRBD1. The CDR3 loop spans 14 amino acids. Germline CDR1 and CDR2: SNHLY and FYNNEI. V lost 5 bases to trimming and J lost 5 bases; unmatched junction nucleotides: 8. The CDR3 loop reads CASSLQGEWTEAFF. Here the CDR3 DNA reads TGTGCCAGCAGTCTTCAGGGGGAGTGGACTGAAGCTTTCTTT. Combining the CDR3 with reference TRBV2 and TRBJ1-1 gives the whole variable domain EPEVTQTPSHQVTQMGQEVILRCVPISNHLYFYWYRQILGQKVEFLVSFYNNEISEKSEIFDDQFSVERPDGSNFTLKIRSTKLEDSAMYFCASSLQGEWTEAFFGQGTRLTVV.

The V gene is TRBV29-1, the J gene TRBJ2-3, with TRBD1 matching over 8 bases. Per the germline V gene, CDR1 is SQVTM and CDR2 is ANQGSEA. The J segment lost 2 bases and the V segment lost 6 bases, leaving 7 bases of the junction unmatched. This CDR3 comprises 14 residues. The DNA for the CDR3 is TGCAGCGTCGCGCAGGGGGCCCCCACAGATACGCAGTATTTT. Protein product: CSVAQGAPTDTQYF.

This clone showed up just a few times. The chain carries TRBV29-1 and TRBJ2-7, with 11 bases identical to TRBD1. The CDR3 has 14 amino acids. With 7 bases clipped from V and 2 bases from J, the junction kept 7 bases outside the gene matches. Germline V CDR1 and CDR2: SQVTM, ANQGSEA. The CDR3 region is CSARGGQGAYEQYF. The CDR3 coding sequence is TGCAGCGCTCGAGGGGGACAGGGGGCCTACGAGCAGTACTTC.

V usage is TRBV28 and J usage is TRBJ2-7; D is undetermined. Trimming left V 2 bases short and J 2 bases short, with 13 bases between. The CDR3 is made up of 15 amino acids. Germline-derived CDR1 and CDR2 are MDHEN and SYDVKM. The CDR3 reads CASSLISGRTYEQYF. For the CDR3, the DNA is TGTGCCAGCAGTTTAATTTCTGGCAGAACCTACGAGCAGTACTTC.

The rearrangement joins TRBV6-5 to TRBJ1-2, with D tentatively TRBD1 (6 bases). The ends were cut back, 6 bases at V and 6 bases at J, with 17 bases in the middle. The CDR3 totals 14 residues. Germline lookup yields CDR1 MNHEY and CDR2 SVGAGI. The CDR3 loop is CASSGRGPRDGYTF. DNA of the CDR3: TGTGCCAGCAGCGGCAGGGGACCGCGGGATGGCTACACCTTC.

This chain uses TRBV7-7 with TRBJ2-6, with 9 bases lining up with TRBD2. CDR3 length: 14 residues. Germline CDR1 reads SSHAT; CDR2 reads FNYEAQ (reference sequence). CDR3 residues: CASGGLSGANVLTF. CDR3 bases: TGTGCTAGCGGGGGCCTCTCAGGGGCCAACGTCCTGACTTTC.

The chain links TRBV3-1 (or the pseudogene TRBV3-2) to TRBJ1-2; 8 nucleotides line up with TRBD1. Germline CDR1 LGHDT, CDR2 YNNKEL (reference sequence). CDR3 length: 15 amino acids. The ends lost 5 bases at V and 7 bases at J; junction bases unmatched: 12. The CDR3 DNA sequence: TGTGCCAGCAGCATTCGGACAGGGCGGCGTGGTGGCTACACCTTC. It codes for CASSIRTGRRGGYTF.

As DNA, the CDR3 is TGTGCCAGCAGTTTAGGGTCCCAGGGGAAATGGGAAGCTTTCTTT. It translates to CASSLGSQGKWEAFF. The V call is TRBV28, the J call TRBJ1-1; D possibly corresponds to TRBD1 (6 bases). CDR1 is MDHEN and CDR2 is SYDVKM in the germline V gene. Trimming stripped 2 bases from V and 8 bases from J, with 18 bases between. The CDR3 contains 15 residues.

This chain joins TRBV7-9 and TRBJ1-4; D is undetermined. In germline, CDR1 is SEHNR, CDR2 FQNEAQ (reference sequence). The CDR3 consists of 14 residues. Trimming pared 2 bases from V and 0 bases from J, leaving 4 bases between. CDR3: CASSLSSTNEKLFF. CDR3 DNA: TGTGCCAGCAGCTTAAGCTCAACTAATGAAAAACTGTTTTTT.

On this clone: This CDR3 is also generated by other DNA sequences in the sample. The rearrangement links TRBV9 to TRBJ2-7, with 12 bases identical to TRBD1. The junction had 4 bases not matched to a gene; V was cut back by 3 bases and J by 3 bases. The CDR3 has 15 residues. CDR1 is SGDLS, CDR2 YYNGEE, per germline. DNA of the CDR3: TGTGCCAGCAGCGCCGGGACAGGGGGCTTCTACGAGCAGTACTTC. As protein: CASSAGTGGFYEQYF.

The chain recombines TRBV10-1 with TRBJ1-2; no firm D call. CDR1 is WNHNN, CDR2 SYGVQD, per germline (reference sequence). The CDR3 is made up of 13 amino acids. Trimming removed 2 bases from V and 8 bases from J, with 12 bases in between. CDR3 DNA: TGCGCCAGCAGTGAGGATCGGTCGAGGGGCTACACCTTC. Its translation is CASSEDRSRGYTF.

A word on this clone: Other DNA sequences from this sample encode an identical CDR3 as well. The chain couples TRBV28 to TRBJ2-2; maybe TRBD2 (5 bases). Trimming took 5 bases from V and 5 from J, leaving 9 bases between them. The germline CDR1 and CDR2 sequences are MDHEN and SYDVKM. This CDR3 has 13 amino acids. CDR3 nucleotide sequence: TGTGCCAGCAGTCTCACGGGGACCGGGGAGCTGTTTTTT. Its translation: CASSLTGTGELFF.

The rearrangement joins TRBV2 to TRBJ1-3, with D perhaps TRBD1 (5 bases). The CDR3 spans 15 residues. Between the trimmed V and J ends, which lost 3 bases and 1 base, there was a span of 10 bases. CDR1 is SNHLY, CDR2 FYNNEI, per germline. CDR3 nucleotide sequence: TGTGCCAGCAGTGACCGGGGGACTTCTGGAAACACCATATATTTT. It codes for CASSDRGTSGNTIYF.

This clone was seen a few times. This chain connects TRBV3-1 (or the pseudogene TRBV3-2) to TRBJ1-4; D is perhaps TRBD1 (5 bases). CDR3 length: 16 residues. Trimming took off 3 bases at V and 2 bases at J, with 13 bases between the two ends. Per germline, CDR1 LGHDT and CDR2 YNNKEL (reference sequence). CDR3 sequence: CASSQRLGQTNEKLFF. The CDR3, as DNA: TGTGCCAGCAGCCAGAGGTTGGGGCAGACTAATGAAAAACTGTTTTTT.

This clone was detected only once. The chain has TRBV7-2 and TRBJ2-6, with unresolved D. The germline V and J ends were trimmed by 4 bases and 1 base, with 8 bases remaining between them. Germline V gene sequence: CDR1 SGHTA, CDR2 FQGNSA. The CDR3 length is 15 residues. DNA of the CDR3: TGTGCCAGCAGCTCTCTGCGATCTGGGGCCAACGTCCTGACTTTC. This codes for CASSSLRSGANVLTF.

The chain links TRBV6-5 to TRBJ2-3, with D unresolved. This CDR3 is built from 13 residues. Germline lookup yields CDR1 MNHEY and CDR2 SVGAGI. The ends were cut back, 4 bases at V and 6 bases at J, with 11 bases in the middle. In nucleotides, the CDR3 is TGTGCCAGCAGTTCCGACTTTGCCGATACGCAGTATTTT. Its translation is CASSSDFADTQYF.

The chain combines TRBV10-3 with TRBJ2-7; tentatively, D is TRBD2 (5 bases). V shed 0 bases and J shed 2 bases, with 5 bases lying between them. CDR3 length: 13 residues. From germline, CDR1 is ENHRY and CDR2 SYGVKD. As DNA, the CDR3 is TGTGCCATCAGTGAGTCGGGAGCCTACGAGCAGTACTTC. Translation gives CAISESGAYEQYF.

The chain employs TRBV24-1 and TRBJ2-7, with D possibly being TRBD2 (5 bases). Germline CDR1 is KGHDR and CDR2 is SFDVKD. The CDR3 contains 12 residues. Trimming removed 6 bases at V and 4 bases at J, with 9 bases between. The CDR3 sequence is CATSSRGYEQYF. The CDR3 DNA is TGTGCCACCAGTTCTCGCGGGTACGAGCAGTACTTC.

The V gene is TRBV11-1, the J gene TRBJ2-7, with D perhaps matching TRBD1 (5 bases). The V end lost 3 bases, the J end lost 3 bases, and 6 bases lay between the germline ends. This CDR3 is built from 12 residues. The germline V gene encodes CDR1 SGHAT and CDR2 FQDESV (reference sequence). CDR3 residues: CASSFDSYEQYF. The CDR3 DNA sequence: TGTGCCAGCAGCTTCGACAGCTACGAGCAGTACTTC.

The chain uses TRBV3-1 (or the pseudogene TRBV3-2) and TRBJ1-1, with D perhaps TRBD1 (5 bases). Trimming shortened V by 4 bases and J by 6 bases, and 12 bases separated the two germline ends. This CDR3 region has 13 residues. Germline lookup yields CDR1 LGHDT and CDR2 YNNKEL (reference sequence). Here the CDR3 reads CASSLLGGAEAFF. CDR3 nucleotides: TGTGCCAGCAGCCTCCTCGGGGGGGCTGAAGCTTTCTTT.

Only a few counts were recorded for this clone. V is TRBV4-1 and J is TRBJ1-6; 7 bases line up with TRBD1. V was pared by 0 bases and J by 10 bases, with 9 bases of the junction left unmatched. The CDR3 totals 16 residues. Germline loops: CDR1 MGHRA, CDR2 YSYEKL. The chain's CDR3 is CASSQDPQGFGSPLHF. CDR3 bases: TGCGCCAGCAGCCAAGATCCACAGGGGTTCGGGTCACCCCTCCACTTT.

The chain joins TRBV5-1 to TRBJ2-3, with D tentatively TRBD2 (5 bases). V was trimmed by 4 bases and J by 1 base, leaving 13 bases between them. The CDR3 loop spans 15 amino acids. CDR1 is SGHRS, CDR2 YFSETQ, per germline. The CDR3 coding sequence is TGCGCCAGCAGCCCTCCGGGGTCACGCACAGATACGCAGTATTTT. Its translation is CASSPPGSRTDTQYF.